The subject of this entry is one TCR beta chain. This CDR3 is 14 amino acids long. V lost 1 base to trimming and J lost 6 bases; unmatched junction nucleotides: 6. Germline V lookup: CDR1 SQVTM, CDR2 ANQGSEA. Heparinised blood was drawn once per donor, averaging around 120 mL. The data were taken from a study of beta chain features in type 1 diabetes. The isolated RNA, all of it, was reverse transcribed, so expressed TCRB transcripts were what got sequenced. Measured with immunoSEQ multiplex PCR; TCRdb has only the in-frame clones, and not every one. The top ten hold roughly 0.048% of the sample, which has about 260,000 clones, approximately 70% seen once.

Sequenced sample: naive CD4+ T cells from blood. The sequence came from a man aged 30 to 45 in good health. The V and J genes are TRBV29-1 and TRBJ2-1; 7 bases agree with TRBD1. As DNA, the CDR3 is TGCAGCGTTGAAGCAGGGGGAAAGGGCAATGAGCAGTTCTTC. Amino acid sequence: CSVEAGGKGNEQFF.